The T cell receptor (beta chain) described here comes from a study of T cell responses to AZD1222 COVID-19 vaccine. Study-wide results and limits: Mapped onto spike, vaccine-associated CD4 TCRs spanned it and were dominant at 160-218 and 743-854. Compared with day 0, the breadth and depth of the Spike-specific TCR repertoire rose significantly after two doses of AZD1222.

This clone came up a few times. Its target is unknown. The germline gene is not matched at one end of the junction; a read error may be the cause. Only in-frame clones appear in the TCRdb table, and some are missing; sequencing was by immunoSEQ multiplex PCR. Of 250,000 to 300,000 clones listed, almost 95% are singletons. Germline V gives CDR1 DFQATT, CDR2 SNEGSKA (reference sequence). The CDR3 covers 11 residues. The receptor was derived from an adult who received the AZD1222 COVID-19 vaccine. V and J are TRBV20-1 and TRBJ1-2, with D tentatively TRBD1 (5 bases). Source: peripheral blood, taken 28 days after the second AZD1222 dose. The CDR3 protein is CSARGGHSGYF. In DNA, the CDR3 is TGCAGTGCTAGAGGGGGCCACTCGGGCTACTTC.